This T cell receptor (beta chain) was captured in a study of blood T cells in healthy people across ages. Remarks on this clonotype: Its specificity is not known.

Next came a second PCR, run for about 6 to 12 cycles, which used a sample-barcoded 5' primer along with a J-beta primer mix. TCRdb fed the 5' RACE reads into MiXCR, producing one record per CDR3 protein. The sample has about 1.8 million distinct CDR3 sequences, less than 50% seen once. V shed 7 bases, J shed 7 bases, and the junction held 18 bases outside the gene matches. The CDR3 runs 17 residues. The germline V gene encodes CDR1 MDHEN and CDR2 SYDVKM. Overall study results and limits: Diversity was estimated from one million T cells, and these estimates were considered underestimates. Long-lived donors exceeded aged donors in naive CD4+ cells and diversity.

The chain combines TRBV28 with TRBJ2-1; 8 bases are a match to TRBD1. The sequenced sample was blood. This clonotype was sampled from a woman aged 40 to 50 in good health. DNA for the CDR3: TGTGCCAGCAACGGCTACCGTCAGGGGGCAGGAAGAAATGAGCAGTTCTTC. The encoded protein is CASNGYRQGAGRNEQFF.